This T cell receptor beta chain is from a study of Ad26.COV2.S vaccination and SARS-CoV-2 variants. Study-level results: Substantial breadth was reported for post-vaccination spike-specific CD8+ and CD4+ T cells. Recipients given vaccine exceeded placebo recipients in spike-specific TCR breadth.

CDR3 length equals 13 residues. Germline values: CDR1 MGHRA, CDR2 YSYEKL. The V end lost 2 bases, the J end lost 8 bases, and 10 bases lay between the germline ends. Generated by immunoSEQ multiplex PCR, the TCRdb table keeps only in-frame clones and is missing some. Of approximately 460,000 clones in the sample, roughly 87% are singletons; the top ten hold 1.5% to 2%. On this clone itself: The antigen is not known.

Regarding treatment: over 15 received Ad26.COV2.S at low or high dose, single or two shots; several received placebo; per-sample allocation not given. Day 63 after the first vaccine or placebo injection was the time point for sampling. This sequence originates from a person aged 18-65 years who received the Ad26.COV2.S COVID-19 vaccine or a placebo. The chain couples TRBV4-1 to TRBJ2-1; the D is unclear. The sequencing used peripheral blood, collected in a trial of Ad26.COV2.S vaccine versus placebo. The CDR3 here is CASSQIGVDEQFF. DNA of the CDR3: TGCGCCAGCAGCCAAATAGGTGTCGATGAGCAGTTCTTC.